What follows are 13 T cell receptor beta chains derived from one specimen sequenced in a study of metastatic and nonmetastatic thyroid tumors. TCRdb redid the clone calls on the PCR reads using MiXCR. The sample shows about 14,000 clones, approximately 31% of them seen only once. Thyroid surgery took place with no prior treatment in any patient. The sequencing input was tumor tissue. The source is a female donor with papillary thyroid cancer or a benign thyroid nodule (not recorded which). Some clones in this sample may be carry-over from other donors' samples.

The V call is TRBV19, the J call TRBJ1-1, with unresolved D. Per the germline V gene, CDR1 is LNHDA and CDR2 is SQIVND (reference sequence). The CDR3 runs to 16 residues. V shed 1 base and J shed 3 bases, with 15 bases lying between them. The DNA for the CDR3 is TGTGCCAGTAGTATAGGTAACCCGGGGAGGGACACTGAAGCTTTCTTT. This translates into CASSIGNPGRDTEAFF.

CDR3 region: CASSLGQDSYEQYF. The CDR3, as DNA: TGTGCCAGCAGCTTGGGACAGGACTCCTACGAGCAGTACTTC. V is TRBV7-9 and J is TRBJ2-7, with TRBD1 matching 8 bases. The germline CDR1 and CDR2 sequences are SEHNR and FQNEAQ (reference sequence). The CDR3 is 14 residues long. V gave up 3 bases and J gave up 0 bases; unmatched junction bases: 1.

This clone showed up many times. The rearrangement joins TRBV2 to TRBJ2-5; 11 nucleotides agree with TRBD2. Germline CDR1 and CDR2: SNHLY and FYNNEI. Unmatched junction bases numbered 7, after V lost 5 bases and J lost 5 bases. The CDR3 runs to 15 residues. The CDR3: CASSLGLAGVETQYF. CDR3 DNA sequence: TGTGCCAGCAGTTTAGGACTAGCGGGCGTGGAGACCCAGTACTTC.

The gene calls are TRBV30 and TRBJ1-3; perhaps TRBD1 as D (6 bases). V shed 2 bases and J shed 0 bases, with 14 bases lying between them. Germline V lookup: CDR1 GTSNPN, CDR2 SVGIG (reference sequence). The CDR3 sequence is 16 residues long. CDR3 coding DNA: TGTGCCTGGAGTACTCACAGGGTGAGCTCTGGAAACACCATATATTTT. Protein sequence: CAWSTHRVSSGNTIYF.

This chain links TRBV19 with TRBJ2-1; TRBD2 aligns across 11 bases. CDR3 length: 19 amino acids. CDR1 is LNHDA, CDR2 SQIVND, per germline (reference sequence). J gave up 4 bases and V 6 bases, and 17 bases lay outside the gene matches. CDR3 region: CASSRPTSGEPRFYNEQFF. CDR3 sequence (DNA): TGTGCCAGTAGCCGACCGACTAGCGGGGAGCCCAGATTTTACAATGAGCAGTTCTTC.

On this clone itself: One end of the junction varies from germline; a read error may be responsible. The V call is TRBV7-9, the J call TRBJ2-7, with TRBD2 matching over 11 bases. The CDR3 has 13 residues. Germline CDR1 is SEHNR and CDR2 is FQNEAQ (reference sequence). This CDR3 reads CASSLAGGHEQYF. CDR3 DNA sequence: TGTGCCAGCAGTTTAGCGGGAGGGCACGAGCAGTACTTC.

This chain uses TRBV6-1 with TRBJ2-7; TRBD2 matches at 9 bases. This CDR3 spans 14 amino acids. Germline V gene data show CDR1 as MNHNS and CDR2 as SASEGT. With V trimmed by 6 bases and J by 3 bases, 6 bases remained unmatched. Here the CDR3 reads CASRKTSGYYEQYF. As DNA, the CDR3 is TGTGCCAGCAGAAAGACTAGCGGTTACTACGAGCAGTACTTC.

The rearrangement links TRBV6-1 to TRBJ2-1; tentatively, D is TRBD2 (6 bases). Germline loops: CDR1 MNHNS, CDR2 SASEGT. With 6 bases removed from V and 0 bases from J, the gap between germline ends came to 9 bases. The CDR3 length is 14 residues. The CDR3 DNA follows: TGTGCCAGCAGGCCGGGAGTCTCCTACAATGAGCAGTTCTTC. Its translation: CASRPGVSYNEQFF.

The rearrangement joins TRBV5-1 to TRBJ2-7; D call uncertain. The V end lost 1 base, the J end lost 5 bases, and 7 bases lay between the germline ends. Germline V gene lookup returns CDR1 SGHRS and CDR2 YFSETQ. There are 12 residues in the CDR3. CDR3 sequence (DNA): TGCGCCAGCAGCTTGAATAGTGACGAGCAGTACTTC. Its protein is CASSLNSDEQYF.

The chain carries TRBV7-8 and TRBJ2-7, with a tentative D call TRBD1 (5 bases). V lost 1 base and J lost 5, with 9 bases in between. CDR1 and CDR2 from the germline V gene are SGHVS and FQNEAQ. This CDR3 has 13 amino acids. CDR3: CASSLGGVHEQYF. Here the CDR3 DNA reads TGTGCCAGCAGCTTAGGGGGCGTCCACGAGCAGTACTTC.

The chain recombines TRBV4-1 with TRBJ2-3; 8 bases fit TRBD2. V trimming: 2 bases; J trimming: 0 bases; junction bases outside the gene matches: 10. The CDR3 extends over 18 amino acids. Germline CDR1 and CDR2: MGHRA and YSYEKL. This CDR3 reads CASSQWLAGSGSTDTQYF. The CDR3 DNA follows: TGCGCCAGCAGCCAATGGCTAGCGGGTTCCGGTAGCACAGATACGCAGTATTTT.

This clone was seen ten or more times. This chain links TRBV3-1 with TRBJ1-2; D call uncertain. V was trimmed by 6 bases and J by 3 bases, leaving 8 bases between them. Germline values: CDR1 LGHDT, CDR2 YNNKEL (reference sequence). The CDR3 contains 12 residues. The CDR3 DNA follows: TGTGCCAGCAGTTCCACAGACTATGGCTACACCTTC. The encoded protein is CASSSTDYGYTF.

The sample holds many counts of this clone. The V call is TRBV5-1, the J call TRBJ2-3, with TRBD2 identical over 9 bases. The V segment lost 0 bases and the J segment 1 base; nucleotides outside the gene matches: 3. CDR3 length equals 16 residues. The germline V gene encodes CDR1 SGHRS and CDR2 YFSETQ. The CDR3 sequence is CASSLAERGGTDTQYF. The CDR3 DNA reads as TGCGCCAGCAGCTTGGCCGAGCGGGGGGGCACAGATACGCAGTATTTT.